Following are 7 T cell receptor beta chains from one sample sequenced in a study of graft-versus-host responses after intestinal transplantation. Method: immunoSEQ multiplex PCR; TCRdb's copy keeps in-frame clones and lacks some. The table lists approximately 15,000 clones, around three quarters of them singletons. Processing was applied to graft tissue in order to liberate intraepithelial and lamina propria lymphocytes. The material sequenced was ileum tissue, taken around 96 days after intestinal transplant. These receptor sequences come from a human patient who received an intestinal transplant, so some T cells may come from the graft donor.

The chain uses TRBV28 and TRBJ1-2, with a possible D match to TRBD1 (5 bases). CDR3 length equals 12 residues. V was cut by 2 bases and J by 7 bases, with 8 bases left in between. Germline loops: CDR1 MDHEN, CDR2 SYDVKM. CDR3 loop: CASSLRGLGYTF. Here the CDR3 DNA reads TGTGCCAGCAGTTTAAGGGGACTTGGCTACACCTTC.

The chain combines TRBV4-1 with TRBJ2-7; D may be TRBD2 (6 bases). Per the germline V gene, CDR1 is MGHRA and CDR2 is YSYEKL. This CDR3 comprises 15 residues. The V end lost 4 bases, the J end lost 2 bases, and 15 bases lay between the germline ends. The CDR3 DNA sequence: TGCGCCAGCAGCCGGTCCCGGGACTGGGCCTACGAGCAGTACTTC. It specifies CASSRSRDWAYEQYF.

This clone has just a few counts. The rearrangement links TRBV1 to TRBJ2-7; the table's D call TRBD2 went unverified against the DNA. TRBV1 is given as a pseudogene. CDR3 length: 14 residues. The CDR3 spells CTSSHLSGSYEQYF. The CDR3 DNA follows: TGCACCAGCAGCCATCTCAGCGGTTCCTACGAGCAGTACTTC.

The V call is TRBV7-6, the J call TRBJ2-5, with 8 bases identical to TRBD2. The J call may be faulty, since TRBJ2-7 better matches the DNA end. Germline CDR1 SGHVS, CDR2 FNYEAQ. The CDR3 totals 17 residues. The CDR3 sequence is CASSLVAELAGGHEQYF. The CDR3 DNA follows: TGTGCCAGCAGCTTAGTTGCTGAACTGGCGGGAGGTCACGAGCAGTACTTC.

This sequence joins TRBV25-1 and TRBJ1-1; no clear D. Germline CDR1 is MGHDK and CDR2 is SYGVNS. The CDR3 consists of 14 residues. V lost 6 bases and J 11 bases, leaving 22 bases between the germline ends. CDR3 coding DNA: TGTGCCAGCAGGGGAACTAACACTGAAGCTTTGGCTTTCTTT. Residues: CASRGTNTEALAFF.

J is TRBJ2-3 and V is TRBV7-9; D may be TRBD1 or TRBD2 (5 bases each). The ends were cut back, 5 bases at V and 3 bases at J, with 15 bases in the middle. The CDR3 sequence is 15 residues long. Germline lookup yields CDR1 SEHNR and CDR2 FQNEAQ (reference sequence). DNA for the CDR3: TGTGCCAGCAGCCTTCCGGGACCAAGGACAGATACGCAGTATTTT. Translating gives CASSLPGPRTDTQYF.

In DNA, the CDR3 is TGTGCCAGCAGTTTATACCCGGCCGAGGCGGCCAAAAACATTCAGTACTTC. Amino acid sequence: CASSLYPAEAAKNIQYF. J is TRBJ2-4 and V is TRBV28, with D unclear. Germline V gives CDR1 MDHEN, CDR2 SYDVKM. Trimming removed 1 base at V and 1 base at J, with 14 bases between. CDR3 length equals 17 residues.